This TCR beta chain stems from a study of identical twins. Study-level results: Weaker excess sharing between twins was seen in beta out-of-frame sequences. Diverse VJ usage suggested most zero-insertion clonotypes were not invariant T cells. The same donors were not followed; conclusions instead depended on cross-sectional statistical analysis.

About this clonotype: Its target is unknown.

Trimming pared 1 base from V and 5 bases from J, leaving 11 bases between. This CDR3 is built from 14 residues. The germline V gene has CDR1 MGHRA and CDR2 YSYEKL. TCRdb reanalysed the 5' RACE reads using MiXCR and keeps one entry per CDR3 protein. The sample yields approximately 300,000 distinct CDR3 sequences, roughly 8.6% seen once. These data were also reused for a study on yellow fever vaccine responses in identical twins.

The TCR was taken from a woman aged 18 to 35 in good health. Sequencing was done on a sample of CD8+ T cells sorted from blood. The J gene is TRBJ2-5, the V gene TRBV4-1; possible D gene TRBD2, 6 bases. The CDR3 region is CASSQGSGGETQYF. Here the CDR3 DNA reads TGCGCCAGCAGCCAAGGGTCCGGGGGTGAGACCCAGTACTTC.